This TCR beta chain came from a study of T cells in Graves' hyperthyroidism and ophthalmopathy. Overall study results and limits: From stable hyperthyroidism, ophthalmopathy was separated by a 13 V-J model. The model anticipated ophthalmopathy a median about six months pre-onset.

TCR beta CDR3 sequences were amplified from RNA transcripts. The HTBI primer set served for first-round RT-PCR of the TCR CDR3. In TCRdb, the multiplex PCR reads were re-called with MiXCR into one record per CDR3 protein. The data hold hundreds of thousands of distinct CDR3 sequences, with around 13% observed a single time. Germline loops: CDR1 MNHEY, CDR2 SMNVEV (reference sequence). This CDR3 contains 15 residues. V lost 5 bases to trimming and J lost 0 bases, with 11 bases between them. In this sample, this clonotype turned up many times. Its specificity is unknown. Patients were aged 18 to 65, had disease duration under 2 months, and had newly diagnosed hyperthyroidism. Isolation of PBMCs was performed on about 9.9 ml fresh peripheral blood.

This sequence was found in a woman under 30 with Graves' hyperthyroidism. Sequencing was performed on blood. The chain links TRBV27 to TRBJ2-1; D is uncertain. CDR3 bases: TGTGCCAGCAGTGCCCCAGCGAGCTCCTACAATGAGCAGTTCTTC. It encodes CASSAPASSYNEQFF.